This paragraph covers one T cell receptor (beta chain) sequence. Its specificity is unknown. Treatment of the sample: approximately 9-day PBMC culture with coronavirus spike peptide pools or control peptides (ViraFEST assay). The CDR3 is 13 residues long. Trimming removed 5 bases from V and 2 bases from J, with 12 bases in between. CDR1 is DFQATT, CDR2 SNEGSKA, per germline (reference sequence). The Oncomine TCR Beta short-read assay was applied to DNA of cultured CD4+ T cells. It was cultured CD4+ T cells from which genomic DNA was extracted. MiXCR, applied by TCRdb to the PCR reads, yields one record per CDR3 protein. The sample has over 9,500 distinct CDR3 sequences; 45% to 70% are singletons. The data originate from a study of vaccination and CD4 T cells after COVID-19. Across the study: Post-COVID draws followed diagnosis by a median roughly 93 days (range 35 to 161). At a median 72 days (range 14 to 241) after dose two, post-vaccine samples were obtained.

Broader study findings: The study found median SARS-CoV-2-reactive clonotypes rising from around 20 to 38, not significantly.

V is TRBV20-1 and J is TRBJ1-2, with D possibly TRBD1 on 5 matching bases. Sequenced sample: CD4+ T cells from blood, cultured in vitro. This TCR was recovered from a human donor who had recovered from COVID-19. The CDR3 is CSAPTERNYGYTF. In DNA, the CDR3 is TGCAGTGCTCCGACAGAAAGGAACTATGGCTACACCTTC.